One and the same sample provided the 16 T cell receptor beta chains below, sequenced in a study of T cell changes during pregnancy in multiple sclerosis. Generated by immunoSEQ multiplex PCR, the TCRdb table keeps only in-frame clones and is missing some. Among more than 80,000 clones listed, about 95% were seen once. The specimen was peripheral blood, collected in the second trimester of pregnancy. These receptors were obtained from a female donor with multiple sclerosis, enrolled in a pregnancy study.

This rearrangement joins TRBV5-5 to TRBJ2-1, with 9 bases fitting TRBD2. Germline V gene sequence: CDR1 SGHKS, CDR2 YYEKEE (reference sequence). The V and J ends lost 0 bases and 10 bases, in that order; junction bases with no gene match: 14. This CDR3 spans 17 amino acids. CDR3 in amino acids: CASSLEVLAGTVREQFF. CDR3 DNA: TGTGCCAGCAGCTTGGAAGTCCTAGCGGGGACTGTACGGGAGCAGTTCTTC. Full variable domain (rest looked up from reference TRBV5-5 and TRBJ2-1): DAGVTQSPTHLIKTRGQQVTLRCSPISGHKSVSWYQQVLGQGPQFIFQYYEKEERGRGNFPDRFSARQFPNYSSELNVNALLLGDSALYLCASSLEVLAGTVREQFFGPGTRLTVL.

The chain carries TRBV28 and TRBJ2-4, with 10 bases identical to TRBD1. Germline V gives CDR1 MDHEN, CDR2 SYDVKM. With 3 bases clipped from V and 1 base from J, the junction kept 15 bases outside the gene matches. This CDR3 contains 20 residues. The CDR3 protein is CASSFPRGTGVPLAKNIQYF. CDR3 nucleotides: TGTGCCAGCAGTTTCCCCCGCGGGACAGGGGTCCCTTTGGCCAAAAACATTCAGTACTTC. The variable domain in full, with the rest retrieved from reference TRBV28 and TRBJ2-4, is DVKVTQSSRYLVKRTGEKVFLECVQDMDHENMFWYRQDPGLGLRLIYFSYDVKMKEKGDIPEGYSVSREKKERFSLILESASTNQTSMYLCASSFPRGTGVPLAKNIQYFGAGTRLSVL.

The chain carries TRBV7-9 and TRBJ2-1, with 8 bases matching TRBD2. The V segment lost 2 bases and the J segment 9 bases; nucleotides outside the gene matches: 15. CDR3 size: 17 residues. Germline lookup yields CDR1 SEHNR and CDR2 FQNEAQ (reference sequence). In DNA, the CDR3 is TGTGCCAGCAGCTTATCCCGGGCCGGGACTAGTTCGACTGAGCAGTTCTTC. It specifies CASSLSRAGTSSTEQFF.

J is TRBJ2-7 and V is TRBV5-1; 8 nucleotides match TRBD1. CDR1 and CDR2 from the germline V gene are SGHRS and YFSETQ. The CDR3 is 15 amino acids. V trimming: 3 bases; J trimming: 5 bases; junction bases outside the gene matches: 10. The CDR3 sequence: CASSWTGQVYHEQYF. CDR3 in DNA: TGCGCCAGCAGCTGGACGGGACAGGTCTACCACGAGCAGTACTTC.

This clone was detected only once. The chain carries TRBV7-6 and TRBJ2-7; the D is unclear. This CDR3 region has 14 residues. CDR1 is SGHVS and CDR2 is FNYEAQ in the germline V gene. Between the trimmed V and J ends, which lost 0 bases and 0 bases, there was a span of 6 bases. The CDR3 protein is CASSLAQFSYEQYF. Written as DNA, the CDR3 is TGTGCCAGCAGCTTAGCACAGTTCTCCTACGAGCAGTACTTC.

The rearrangement links TRBV18 to TRBJ1-4; the match to TRBD1 covers 7 bases. This CDR3 has 16 amino acids. In germline, CDR1 is KGHSH, CDR2 LQKENI. J gave up 2 bases and V 1 base, and 4 bases lay outside the gene matches. The CDR3 bases are TGTGCCAGCTCACCACGACAGGGACTGACTAATGAAAAACTGTTTTTT. It encodes CASSPRQGLTNEKLFF.

This clone was seen once. The V and J genes are TRBV27 and TRBJ2-3; D possibly corresponds to TRBD2 (7 bases). The V gene lost 8 bases and the J gene lost 9 bases, with 27 bases spanning the gap. This CDR3 is 16 amino acids long. Germline V gene lookup returns CDR1 MNHEY and CDR2 SMNVEV (reference sequence). The CDR3 DNA is TGTGCCAGCCGAACCCGGGGGGCTGGGTCGCAAGGGACGCAGTATTTT. Its protein product is CASRTRGAGSQGTQYF.

The V and J genes are TRBV28 and TRBJ1-1; 11 bases match TRBD1. Looked up from germline, CDR1 is MDHEN and CDR2 is SYDVKM. The V segment lost 6 bases and the J segment 0 bases; nucleotides outside the gene matches: 3. The CDR3 spans 15 residues. The CDR3 sequence: CASSGQGAMNTEAFF. Here the CDR3 DNA reads TGTGCCAGCAGCGGACAGGGGGCCATGAACACTGAAGCTTTCTTT.

V and J are TRBV5-4 and TRBJ2-1, with a possible D match to TRBD2 (6 bases). Germline loops: CDR1 SGHNT, CDR2 YYREEE (reference sequence). Trimming cost V 2 bases and J 6 bases, with 18 bases left between them. This CDR3 region has 16 residues. CDR3 amino acids: CASSFIQGGLGNEQFF. The CDR3 DNA follows: TGTGCCAGCAGCTTCATTCAGGGAGGCCTGGGCAATGAGCAGTTCTTC.

The chain carries TRBV5-1 and TRBJ2-6, with TRBD2 identical over 7 bases. Germline CDR1 reads SGHRS; CDR2 reads YFSETQ. J lost 3 bases, V lost 7 bases, and 19 bases had no gene match. The CDR3 spans 19 residues. DNA for the CDR3: TGCGCCAGCCGAAACCCTACAGCCGGACTAGGAGGTGGGGCCAACGTCCTGACTTTC. Amino acid sequence: CASRNPTAGLGGGANVLTF.

This clone was detected once. This sequence joins TRBV9 and TRBJ2-7, with D possibly TRBD2 on 6 matching bases. The CDR3 has 16 amino acids. Germline V gene data show CDR1 as SGDLS and CDR2 as YYNGEE. The V end lost 0 bases, the J end lost 3 bases, and 16 bases lay between the germline ends. In DNA, the CDR3 is TGTGCCAGCAGCGTAGGGGGGACTTATGGGGACTACGAGCAGTACTTC. It specifies CASSVGGTYGDYEQYF.

The rearrangement joins TRBV7-2 to TRBJ2-1, with TRBD2 identical over 10 bases. Trimming took 4 bases from V and 5 from J; bases not matched to a gene: 5. The CDR3 covers 15 residues. CDR1 and CDR2 from the germline V gene are SGHTA and FQGNSA. Here the CDR3 reads CASSYPAGGHNEQFF. The CDR3 bases are TGTGCCAGCAGCTACCCAGCGGGAGGGCACAATGAGCAGTTCTTC.

The V gene is TRBV19, the J gene TRBJ2-1; 7 nucleotides line up with TRBD2. CDR1 and CDR2 (germline): LNHDA, SQIVND (reference sequence). With V trimmed by 5 bases and J by 8 bases, 9 bases remained unmatched. CDR3 length: 14 residues. CDR3 protein: CASSAAGYGDEQFF. The CDR3 DNA reads TGTGCCAGTAGTGCAGCGGGATACGGCGATGAGCAGTTCTTC.

The gene calls are TRBV7-9 and TRBJ2-7; possible D gene TRBD2, 6 bases. The CDR3 totals 15 residues. Trimming cost V 8 bases and J 1 base, with 18 bases left between them. Germline CDR1 is SEHNR and CDR2 is FQNEAQ (reference sequence). CDR3 DNA sequence: TGTGCCAGCCCCCCCTGGCGGGACTCTTCCTACGAGCAGTACTTC. It codes for CASPPWRDSSYEQYF.

The rearrangement joins TRBV28 to TRBJ2-1; D call uncertain. Germline CDR1 MDHEN, CDR2 SYDVKM. The CDR3 runs 11 residues. V lost 4 bases, J lost 9 bases, and 7 bases lay in between. The CDR3 protein is CASSSPGEQFF. The DNA for the CDR3 is TGTGCCAGCAGTTCGCCGGGTGAGCAGTTCTTC.

This clone turned up a few times. The chain employs TRBV5-1 and TRBJ1-3; D might be TRBD1 (5 bases). The CDR3 runs 16 residues. Germline V gene data show CDR1 as SGHRS and CDR2 as YFSETQ. The V end lost 4 bases, the J end lost 0 bases, and 14 bases lay between the germline ends. CDR3 in DNA: TGCGCCAGCAGCCCAGGACATCCCATCTCTGGAAACACCATATATTTT. Its translation: CASSPGHPISGNTIYF.